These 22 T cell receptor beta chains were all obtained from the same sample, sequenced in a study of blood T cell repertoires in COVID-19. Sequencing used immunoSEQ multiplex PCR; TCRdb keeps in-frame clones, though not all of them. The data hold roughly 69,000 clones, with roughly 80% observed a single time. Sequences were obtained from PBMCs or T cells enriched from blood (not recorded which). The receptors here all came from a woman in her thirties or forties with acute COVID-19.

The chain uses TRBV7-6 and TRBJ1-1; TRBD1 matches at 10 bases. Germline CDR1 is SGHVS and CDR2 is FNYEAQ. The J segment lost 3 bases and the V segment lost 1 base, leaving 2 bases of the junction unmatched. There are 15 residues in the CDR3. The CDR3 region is CASSLGTGGYTEAFF. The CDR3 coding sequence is TGTGCCAGCAGCTTAGGGACAGGGGGATACACTGAAGCTTTCTTT.

CDR3 protein: CASSYRGPGTEAFF. CDR3 sequence (DNA): TGTGCCAGCAGTTACAGGGGGCCCGGCACTGAAGCTTTCTTT. The chain recombines TRBV6-5 with TRBJ1-1, with 7 bases that match TRBD1. Germline V gives CDR1 MNHEY, CDR2 SVGAGI. Losses at the gene ends were 2 bases for V and 4 bases for J; bases not matched to a gene: 4. This CDR3 comprises 14 residues.

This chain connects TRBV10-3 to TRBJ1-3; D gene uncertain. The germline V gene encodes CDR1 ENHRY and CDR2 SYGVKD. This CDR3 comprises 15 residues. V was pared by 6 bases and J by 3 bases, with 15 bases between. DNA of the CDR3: TGTGCCATCAGCGAGAGAGCGGTGCTTGGAAACACCATATATTTT. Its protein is CAISERAVLGNTIYF.

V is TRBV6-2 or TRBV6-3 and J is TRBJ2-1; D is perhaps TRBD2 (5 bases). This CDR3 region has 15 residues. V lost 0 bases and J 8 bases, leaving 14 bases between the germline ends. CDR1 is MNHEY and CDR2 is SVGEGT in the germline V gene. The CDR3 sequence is CASSYSFGGSYEQFF. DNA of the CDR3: TGTGCCAGCAGTTACTCGTTTGGTGGGAGCTATGAGCAGTTCTTC.

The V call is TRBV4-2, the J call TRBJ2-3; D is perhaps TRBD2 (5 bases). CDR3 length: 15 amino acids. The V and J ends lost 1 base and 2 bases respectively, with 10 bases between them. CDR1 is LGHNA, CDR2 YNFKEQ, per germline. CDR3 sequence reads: CASSQAGRNTDTQYF. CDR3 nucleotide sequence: TGTGCCAGCAGCCAAGCGGGGAGAAACACAGATACGCAGTATTTT.

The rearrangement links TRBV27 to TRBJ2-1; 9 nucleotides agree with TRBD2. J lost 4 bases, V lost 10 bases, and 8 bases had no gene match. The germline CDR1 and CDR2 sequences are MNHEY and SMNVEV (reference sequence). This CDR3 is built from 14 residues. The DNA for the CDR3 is TGTGCCATCCTAGCGGGGCCACCTTACAATGAGCAGTTCTTC. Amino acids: CAILAGPPYNEQFF.

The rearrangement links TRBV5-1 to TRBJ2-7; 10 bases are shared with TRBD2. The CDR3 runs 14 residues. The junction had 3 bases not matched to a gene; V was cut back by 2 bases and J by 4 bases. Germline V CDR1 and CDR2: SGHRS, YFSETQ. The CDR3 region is CASSFKREGYEQYF. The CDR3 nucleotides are TGCGCCAGCAGCTTTAAGCGGGAGGGTTACGAGCAGTACTTC.

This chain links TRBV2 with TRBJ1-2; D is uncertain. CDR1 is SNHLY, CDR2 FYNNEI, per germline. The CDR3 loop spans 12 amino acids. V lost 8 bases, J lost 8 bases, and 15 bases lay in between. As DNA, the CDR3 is TGTGCCAGCCCCAAGGAACCGGAGGGCTACACCTTC. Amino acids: CASPKEPEGYTF.

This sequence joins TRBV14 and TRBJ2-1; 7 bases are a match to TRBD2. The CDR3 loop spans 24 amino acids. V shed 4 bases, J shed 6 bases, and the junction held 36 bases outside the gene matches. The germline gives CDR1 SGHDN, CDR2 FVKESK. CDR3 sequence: CASSRTSPTPSLAGTKAALNEQFF. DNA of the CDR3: TGTGCCAGCAGCCGGACCTCACCCACTCCCAGCCTCGCCGGGACTAAGGCAGCTCTCAATGAGCAGTTCTTC.

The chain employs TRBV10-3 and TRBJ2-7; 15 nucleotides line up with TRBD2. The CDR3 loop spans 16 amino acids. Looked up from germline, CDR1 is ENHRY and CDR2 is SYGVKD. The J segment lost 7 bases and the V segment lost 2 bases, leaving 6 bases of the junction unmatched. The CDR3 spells CAISERTSGRAGEQYF. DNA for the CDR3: TGTGCCATCAGTGAGCGGACTAGCGGGAGGGCGGGGGAGCAGTACTTC.

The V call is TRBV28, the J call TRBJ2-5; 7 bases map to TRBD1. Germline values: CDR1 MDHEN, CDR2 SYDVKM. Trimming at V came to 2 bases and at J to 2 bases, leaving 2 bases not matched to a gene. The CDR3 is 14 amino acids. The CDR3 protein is CASSLPGQQETQYF. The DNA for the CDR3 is TGTGCCAGCAGTTTACCGGGACAGCAAGAGACCCAGTACTTC.

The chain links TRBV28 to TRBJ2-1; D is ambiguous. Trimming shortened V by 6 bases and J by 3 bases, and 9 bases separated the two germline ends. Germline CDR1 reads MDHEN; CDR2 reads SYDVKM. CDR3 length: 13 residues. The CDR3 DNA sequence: TGTGCCAGCAGCCCAGGATTCTACAATGAGCAGTTCTTC. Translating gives CASSPGFYNEQFF.

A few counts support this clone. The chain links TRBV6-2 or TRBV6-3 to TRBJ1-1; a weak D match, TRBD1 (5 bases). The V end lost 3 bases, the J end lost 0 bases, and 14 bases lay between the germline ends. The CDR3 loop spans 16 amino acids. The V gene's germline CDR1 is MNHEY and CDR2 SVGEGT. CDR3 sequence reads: CASSYKVGPMNTEAFF. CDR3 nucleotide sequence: TGTGCCAGCAGTTATAAGGTGGGGCCCATGAACACTGAAGCTTTCTTT.

The CDR3 loop reads CASSSGPPGGSNQPQHF. CDR3 in DNA: TGTGCCAGCAGTTCGGGGCCCCCTGGGGGCAGCAATCAGCCCCAGCATTTT. V is TRBV27 and J is TRBJ1-5; possible D gene TRBD1, 6 bases. The V gene's germline CDR1 is MNHEY and CDR2 SMNVEV (reference sequence). The germline V and J ends were trimmed by 4 bases and 1 base, with 17 bases remaining between them. The CDR3 has 17 amino acids.

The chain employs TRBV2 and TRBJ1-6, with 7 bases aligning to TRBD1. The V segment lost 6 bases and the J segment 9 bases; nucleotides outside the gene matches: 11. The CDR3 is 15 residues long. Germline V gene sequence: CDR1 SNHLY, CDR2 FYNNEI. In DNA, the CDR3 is TGTGCCAGCAGGGGGTCTGTAGGGGACAGTTCACCCCTCCACTTT. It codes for CASRGSVGDSSPLHF.

The CDR3 DNA follows: TGTGCCAGCAGCCGGAGCTATGGCTACACCTTC. Translation gives CASSRSYGYTF. V and J are TRBV7-9 and TRBJ1-2; D remains unclear. Germline V gene sequence: CDR1 SEHNR, CDR2 FQNEAQ (reference sequence). This CDR3 has 11 residues. V gave up 5 bases and J gave up 4 bases, with 5 bases separating them.

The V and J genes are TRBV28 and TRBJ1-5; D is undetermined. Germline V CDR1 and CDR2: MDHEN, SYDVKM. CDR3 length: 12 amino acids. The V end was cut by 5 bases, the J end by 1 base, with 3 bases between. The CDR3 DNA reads TGTGCCAGCAGTCCGAGCAATCAGCCCCAGCATTTT. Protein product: CASSPSNQPQHF.

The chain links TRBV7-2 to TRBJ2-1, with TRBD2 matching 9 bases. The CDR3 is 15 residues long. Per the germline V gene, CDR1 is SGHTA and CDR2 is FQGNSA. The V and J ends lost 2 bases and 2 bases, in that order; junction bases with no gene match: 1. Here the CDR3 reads CASSLQRGAYNEQFF. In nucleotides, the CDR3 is TGTGCCAGCAGCTTACAGCGGGGGGCCTACAATGAGCAGTTCTTC.

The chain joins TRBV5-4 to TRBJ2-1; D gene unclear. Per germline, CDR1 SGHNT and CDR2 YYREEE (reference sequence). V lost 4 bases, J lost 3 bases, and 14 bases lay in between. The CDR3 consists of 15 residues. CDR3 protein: CASSADLLDYNEQFF. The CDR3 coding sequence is TGTGCCAGCAGCGCTGACTTGTTAGACTACAATGAGCAGTTCTTC.

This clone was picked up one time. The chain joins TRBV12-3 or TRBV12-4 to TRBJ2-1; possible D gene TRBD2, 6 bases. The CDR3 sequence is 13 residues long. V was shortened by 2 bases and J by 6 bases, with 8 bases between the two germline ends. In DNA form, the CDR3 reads TGTGCCAGCAGTTTATTCGGGGGCAATGAGCAGTTCTTC. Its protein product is CASSLFGGNEQFF.

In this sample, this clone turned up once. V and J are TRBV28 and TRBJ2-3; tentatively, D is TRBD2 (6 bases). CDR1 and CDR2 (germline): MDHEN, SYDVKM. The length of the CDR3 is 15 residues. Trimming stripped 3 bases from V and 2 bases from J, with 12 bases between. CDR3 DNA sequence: TGTGCCAGCAGTTTCACGGGGACTTTCACAGATACGCAGTATTTT. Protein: CASSFTGTFTDTQYF.

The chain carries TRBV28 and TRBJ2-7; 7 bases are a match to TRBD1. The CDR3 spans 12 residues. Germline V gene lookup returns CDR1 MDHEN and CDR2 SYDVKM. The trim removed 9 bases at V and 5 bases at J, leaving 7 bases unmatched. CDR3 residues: CASYRGVDEQYF. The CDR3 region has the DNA TGTGCCAGTTACAGGGGCGTCGACGAGCAGTACTTC.